The 21 T cell receptor beta chains presented below share a single source sample, sequenced in a study of blood T cells in healthy people across ages. PCR was performed a second time for about 6 to 12 cycles using a sample-barcoded 5' primer and a J-beta primer mix. TCRdb independently ran MiXCR on the 5' RACE reads; one entry per CDR3 protein. The sample yields about 670,000 distinct CDR3 sequences, over 40% seen once. Sequenced: blood. The origin of the receptors is a woman at least 80 years old in good health.

For this clonotype: The junction departs from the called germline gene at one end, perhaps through a read error. CDR3 in amino acids: CGARTPGQGAGNEQFF. The CDR3 DNA follows: TGCGGTGCTAGGACCCCGGGACAGGGGGCCGGCAATGAGCAGTTCTTC. The chain couples TRBV20-1 to TRBJ2-1, with 12 bases aligning to TRBD1. CDR3 length equals 16 residues. Germline V gives CDR1 DFQATT, CDR2 SNEGSKA (reference sequence).

This clonotype was counted at least ten times. The chain couples TRBV7-2 to TRBJ2-6, with TRBD1 identical over 7 bases. The CDR3 loop spans 20 amino acids. J lost 0 bases, V lost 1 base, and 12 bases had no gene match. From germline, CDR1 is SGHTA and CDR2 FQGNSA. The CDR3 DNA reads TGTGCCAGCAGCTTAGGAGGAAGGGGGCGCTTTCTCTCTGGGGCCAACGTCCTGACTTTC. Its protein is CASSLGGRGRFLSGANVLTF.

This chain uses TRBV7-9 with TRBJ2-3, with TRBD2 as a possible D gene (7 bases). The CDR3 has 16 residues. Looked up from germline, CDR1 is SEHNR and CDR2 is FQNEAQ (reference sequence). Trimming stripped 5 bases from V and 2 bases from J, with 17 bases between. CDR3 nucleotides: TGTGCCAGCAGCCCCAGGGAGGGGGTGAACACAGATACGCAGTATTTT. Translated, it gives CASSPREGVNTDTQYF.

As regards this clonotype: A read error is possible here, since a much larger clone lies one base away. The rearrangement links TRBV29-1 to TRBJ2-3; D is possibly TRBD2 (5 bases). The germline CDR1 and CDR2 sequences are SQVTM and ANQGSEA. Trimming shortened V by 7 bases and J by 1 base, and 9 bases separated the two germline ends. This CDR3 is built from 12 residues. The CDR3 DNA reads TGCAGCGAGAGGACTGGCACAGATACGCAGTATTTT. It is translated as CSERTGTDTQYF.

The chain carries TRBV7-9 and TRBJ1-6, with 8 bases that match TRBD1. Germline CDR1 reads SEHNR; CDR2 reads FQNEAQ (reference sequence). J lost 10 bases, V lost 6 bases, and 11 bases had no gene match. The CDR3 totals 15 residues. The CDR3 region has the DNA TGTGCCAGCAGACCGGGACAGGAAAGGGCATCACCCCTCCACTTT. This sequence encodes CASRPGQERASPLHF.

This clonotype was seen ten or more times. V is TRBV6-6 and J is TRBJ2-1; 8 bases line up with TRBD1. The CDR3 has 13 residues. The V and J ends lost 2 bases and 14 bases, in that order; junction bases with no gene match: 8. CDR1 MNHNY and CDR2 SVGAGI come from the germline V gene (reference sequence). The CDR3: CASSYETGAIKFF. CDR3 nucleotides: TGTGCCAGCAGTTACGAGACAGGGGCAATCAAGTTCTTC.

The chain employs TRBV7-2 and TRBJ1-1; TRBD1 matches at 8 bases. CDR1 SGHTA and CDR2 FQGNSA come from the germline V gene. This CDR3 is built from 14 residues. V was pared by 4 bases and J by 4 bases, with 5 bases of the junction left unmatched. The CDR3 nucleotides read TGTGCCAGCAGCTCCAGGGGGCGGTTCACTGAAGCTTTCTTT. It specifies CASSSRGRFTEAFF.

This chain joins TRBV18 and TRBJ2-1; TRBD2 matches 13 bases. CDR3 length: 15 amino acids. Germline V CDR1 and CDR2: KGHSH, LQKENI. Trimming at V came to 4 bases and at J to 10 bases, leaving 7 bases not matched to a gene. Here the CDR3 reads CASSLGLAGEREQFF. CDR3 nucleotide sequence: TGTGCCAGCTCACTTGGACTAGCGGGAGAGAGAGAGCAGTTCTTC.

The sample holds many counts of this clonotype. The chain links TRBV9 to TRBJ2-7; D might be TRBD1 (6 bases). The CDR3 sequence is 13 residues long. Germline CDR1 reads SGDLS; CDR2 reads YYNGEE. The ends were cut back, 4 bases at V and 3 bases at J, with 11 bases in the middle. The CDR3 here is CASSTSGDYEQYF. The CDR3 DNA is TGTGCCAGCAGCACATCAGGGGACTACGAGCAGTACTTC.

This clonotype was counted ten times or more. The chain joins TRBV27 to TRBJ2-7, with D possibly matching TRBD1 (6 bases). Per the germline V gene, CDR1 is MNHEY and CDR2 is SMNVEV (reference sequence). The CDR3 spans 13 residues. The CDR3 is CATAQGMSYEQYF. CDR3 coding DNA: TGTGCTACAGCGCAGGGGATGTCCTACGAGCAGTACTTC.

The chain recombines TRBV6-5 with TRBJ2-5; either TRBD1 or TRBD2 may supply D (5 bases each). The J call may be mistaken, given a closer DNA end match to TRBJ2-7. The CDR3 covers 13 residues. CDR1 and CDR2 (germline): MNHEY, SVGAGI. The CDR3 DNA reads as TGTGCCAGCAGTCGACGGGACGAATACGAGCAGTACTTC. The encoded protein is CASSRRDEYEQYF.

The sample holds many counts of this clonotype. This chain connects TRBV4-1 to TRBJ2-7; D uncertain. Germline CDR1 and CDR2: MGHRA and YSYEKL. V was pared by 3 bases and J by 3 bases, with 3 bases between. The CDR3 extends over 11 amino acids. The CDR3 bases are TGCGCCAGCAGCCACAACTACGAGCAGTACTTC. It yields the protein CASSHNYEQYF.

The chain has TRBV9 and TRBJ2-1; unclear D gene. V was clipped by 0 bases and J by 6 bases, with 4 bases between them. CDR1 and CDR2 from the germline V gene are SGDLS and YYNGEE. The CDR3 spans 12 residues. The CDR3 DNA is TGTGCCAGCAGCGTAGAATCCAATGAGCAGTTCTTC. Its protein is CASSVESNEQFF.

In this sample, this clonotype turned up many times. The gene calls are TRBV29-1 and TRBJ2-3; D unclear. The ends were cut back, 7 bases at V and 0 bases at J, with 11 bases in the middle. The germline CDR1 and CDR2 sequences are SQVTM and ANQGSEA. The CDR3 consists of 13 residues. The CDR3 DNA reads TGCAGCGCACAACGCGGTAGCACAGATACGCAGTATTTT. It encodes CSAQRGSTDTQYF.

The chain has TRBV11-2 and TRBJ2-3; 10 nucleotides agree with TRBD2. The CDR3 has 17 amino acids. The germline gives CDR1 SGHAT, CDR2 FQNNGV. The junction had 13 bases not matched to a gene; V was cut back by 4 bases and J by 6 bases. CDR3: CASSSEPLSGGADTQYF. In DNA form, the CDR3 reads TGTGCCAGCAGCTCCGAACCCCTCAGCGGGGGGGCGGATACGCAGTATTTT.

This clonotype has just one count. This rearrangement joins TRBV29-1 to TRBJ2-3, with D unresolved. CDR1 SQVTM and CDR2 ANQGSEA come from the germline V gene. V lost 6 bases to trimming and J lost 4 bases, with 17 bases between them. The CDR3 has 14 amino acids. In DNA form, the CDR3 reads TGCAGCGTAGGCTCTTTCCGTGAGTCAGATACGCAGTATTTT. Translating gives CSVGSFRESDTQYF.

The rearrangement joins TRBV5-1 to TRBJ2-5, with D tentatively TRBD1 or TRBD2 (6 bases each). Trimming shortened V by 3 bases and J by 0 bases, and 15 bases separated the two germline ends. There are 16 residues in the CDR3. Germline loops: CDR1 SGHRS, CDR2 YFSETQ. The CDR3 region is CASSSGGTPYQETQYF. CDR3 sequence (DNA): TGCGCCAGCAGCTCTGGAGGGACACCGTACCAAGAGACCCAGTACTTC. Based on the CDR3 plus reference TRBV5-1 and TRBJ2-5, the full variable domain is KAGVTQTPRYLIKTRGQQVTLSCSPISGHRSVSWYQQTPGQGLQFLFEYFSETQRNKGNFPGRFSGRQFSNSRSEMNVSTLELGDSALYLCASSSGGTPYQETQYFGPGTRLLVL.

The V and J genes are TRBV5-4 and TRBJ1-2; D gene unclear. This CDR3 contains 16 residues. Germline V gene lookup returns CDR1 SGHNT and CDR2 YYREEE (reference sequence). V lost 3 bases, J lost 6 bases, and 21 bases lay in between. This chain's CDR3 is CASSSWTSAASDGYTF. The CDR3 DNA sequence: TGTGCCAGCAGCTCGTGGACGTCTGCGGCTAGCGATGGCTACACCTTC.

This clonotype has at least ten counts. This chain connects TRBV6-1 to TRBJ1-1, with D possibly matching TRBD1 (5 bases). Germline CDR1 reads MNHNS; CDR2 reads SASEGT. There are 16 residues in the CDR3. V lost 7 bases, J lost 0 bases, and 18 bases lay in between. The CDR3 nucleotides are TGTGCCAGCACCGATCTCCTGGGACGGATGAACACTGAAGCTTTCTTT. Residues: CASTDLLGRMNTEAFF.

Concerning this clonotype itself: One junction end does not reproduce the germline sequence, and a read error may be involved. The V gene is TRBV12-3 or TRBV12-4, the J gene TRBJ1-1; D is perhaps TRBD1 (6 bases). The CDR3 contains 14 residues. DNA for the CDR3: TGTACCAGCAGGGAGACAGGTGAGAACACTGAAGCTTTCTTT. It codes for CTSRETGENTEAFF.

There are many counts of this clonotype. V gene TRBV7-2 combines with J gene TRBJ1-5; D call uncertain. Trimming took 5 bases from V and 1 from J, leaving 12 bases between them. From germline, CDR1 is SGHTA and CDR2 FQGNSA. The CDR3 consists of 15 residues. CDR3 coding DNA: TGTGCCAGCAGCCAGTGGGGAGGGAGCAATCAGCCCCAGCATTTT. Translating it yields CASSQWGGSNQPQHF. Looking up the rest from reference TRBV7-2 and TRBJ1-5 gives the full variable domain: GAGVSQSPSNKVTEKGKDVELRCDPISGHTALYWYRQSLGQGLEFLIYFQGNSAPDKSGLPSDRFSAERTGGSVSTLTIQRTQQEDSAVYLCASSQWGGSNQPQHFGDGTRLSIL.